This record concerns one TCR beta chain sequence. Antigen specificity is unknown. CDR1 and CDR2 (germline): MRHNA, SNTAGT. After removal of 3 bases from V and 1 base from J, the junction contained 3 bases not matched to a gene. The CDR3 is 15 amino acids. This sample was included in a study of cytomegalovirus exposure and HLA in healthy donors. Study results and limitations: Most TCR sequences were rare, but some public TCRs occurred in many donors. A later analysis showed HLA-associated TCR beta chains outstripping equally common others in clonal expansion. Most CMV-associated TCR beta chains were later found to appear HLA-restricted.

PCR was performed using 60 Vbeta and 13 Jbeta primers. TCRdb's table, derived via immunoSEQ multiplex PCR, lists solely in-frame clones and lacks some. The sample contains some 200,000 clones, 70% to 80% of which appear only once. The sample taken for sequencing was PBMCs. The source of this sequence is a male donor in good health and CMV-seropositive. The chain carries TRBV6-4 and TRBJ2-3; 8 bases are a match to TRBD2. The CDR3 nucleotides are TGTGCCAGCAGTGAAGGTAGCGGGGGCACAGATACGCAGTATTTT. Encoded protein: CASSEGSGGTDTQYF.